This T cell receptor beta chain was recorded in a study of response to subunit inactivated influenza vaccine. Study-level findings and limits: That few new T cells are recruited by each seasonal influenza vaccination was the authors' suggestion.

TCRdb itself ran the RT-PCR reads through MiXCR, one entry per CDR3 protein. Of about 530,000 distinct CDR3 sequences listed, 10% to 15% are singletons. This CDR3 comprises 12 residues. Trimming shortened V by 4 bases and J by 3 bases, and 10 bases separated the two germline ends. From germline, CDR1 is SQVTM and CDR2 ANQGSEA. This clonotype was counted ten times or more. Its specificity is unknown. This TCR came from a man aged 50 to 60 who received an inactivated influenza vaccine. The sequencing used PBMCs from blood, collected around seven weeks after vaccination. The chain combines TRBV29-1 with TRBJ2-7; D is uncertain. CDR3: CSVGRVDYEQYF. The DNA of the CDR3 is TGCAGCGTTGGGCGCGTCGACTACGAGCAGTACTTC.